This T cell receptor (beta chain) originates from a study of blood T cell repertoires in COVID-19. On the study more broadly: Acute-phase and convalescent COVID-19 samples originated in the United States, Italy and Spain.

The CDR3 runs 14 residues. Germline lookup yields CDR1 LGHDT and CDR2 YNNKEL (reference sequence). The V and J ends lost 4 bases and 6 bases, in that order; junction bases with no gene match: 8. Two negative PCRs, clearance, or symptom resolution had been documented for recovered Cohort 3 donors. The method was immunoSEQ multiplex PCR; TCRdb's version includes in-frame clones alone and lacks a portion of them. The sample has approximately 360,000 clones, about four fifths seen once. The specimen was PBMCs or T cells enriched from blood (not recorded which). The sequence came from a woman between 45 and 60 years old who had recovered from COVID-19. This chain joins TRBV3-1 (or the pseudogene TRBV3-2) and TRBJ1-1, with 7 bases matching TRBD1. The CDR3 here is CASSPKTDRAEAFF. The CDR3 bases are TGTGCCAGCAGCCCAAAGACCGACAGGGCTGAAGCTTTCTTT.